Each of the 19 T cell receptor beta chains below was sequenced from the same sample in a study of T-cell reconstitution after alpha-beta-depleted transplantation in children. Preparation of the TCRbeta library used unique molecular identifiers. One entry per CDR3 protein, called by TCRdb with MiXCR from the PCR reads. The profile shows some 300,000 distinct CDR3 sequences, about a tenth of them singletons. The sample in question was PBMCs, obtained before TCRalphabeta/CD19-depleted stem cell transplant. Receptor source: a boy younger than two with acute myeloid leukemia, due to receive a stem cell transplant.

V usage is TRBV7-2 and J usage is TRBJ2-2, with D perhaps assigned TRBD1 or TRBD2 (6 bases each). CDR1 is SGHTA, CDR2 FQGNSA, per germline. Trimming took 6 bases from V and 6 from J, leaving 17 bases between them. This CDR3 has 15 amino acids. CDR3 nucleotide sequence: TGTACCAGCAGATTTGGGGGGCGCGGGGCCGGGGAGCTGTTTTTT. Protein product: CTSRFGGRGAGELFF.

This clonotype was counted many times. The chain employs TRBV9 and TRBJ2-7; maybe TRBD1 (6 bases). The CDR3 has 14 residues. Trimming left V 4 bases short and J 3 bases short, with 14 bases between. CDR1 is SGDLS and CDR2 is YYNGEE in the germline V gene. The CDR3: CASSPSGQIYEQYF. The CDR3 DNA is TGTGCCAGCAGCCCCTCTGGACAGATCTACGAGCAGTACTTC.

This clonotype was seen many times. The chain combines TRBV5-5 with TRBJ2-1, with unresolved D. Germline-derived CDR1 and CDR2 are SGHKS and YYEKEE (reference sequence). The CDR3 consists of 12 residues. V lost 4 bases and J 6 bases, leaving 8 bases between the germline ends. DNA for the CDR3: TGTGCCAGCAGCGGGGTGATCAATGAGCAGTTCTTC. Protein product: CASSGVINEQFF.

This clonotype was counted at least ten times. The V and J genes are TRBV7-2 and TRBJ2-7; D is unclear. The germline V gene has CDR1 SGHTA and CDR2 FQGNSA. The CDR3 is 16 residues long. Trimming stripped 0 bases from V and 2 bases from J, with 14 bases between. The DNA for the CDR3 is TGTGCCAGCAGCTTAGCCCCTGGTGGCAGAACCTACGAGCAGTACTTC. Protein: CASSLAPGGRTYEQYF.

This clonotype showed up many times. The rearrangement links TRBV7-2 to TRBJ2-5; D possibly corresponds to TRBD2 (5 bases). The CDR3 is 14 residues long. CDR1 and CDR2 (germline): SGHTA, FQGNSA. V was cut by 2 bases and J by 5 bases, with 12 bases left in between. The CDR3 protein is CASSLSRGAETQYF. CDR3 DNA: TGTGCCAGCAGCTTAAGTCGGGGAGCGGAGACCCAGTACTTC.

Ten or more counts support this clonotype. The chain is built from TRBV28 and TRBJ1-5, with 8 positions matching TRBD1. The CDR3 is 13 residues long. The V and J ends lost 3 bases and 6 bases, in that order; junction bases with no gene match: 1. From germline, CDR1 is MDHEN and CDR2 SYDVKM. The DNA of the CDR3 is TGTGCCAGCAGTTTGGACAGGGCTCAGCCCCAGCATTTT. This encodes CASSLDRAQPQHF.

The chain uses TRBV6-1 and TRBJ2-2, with 9 bases matching TRBD1. The CDR3 runs to 15 residues. Trimming took 11 bases from V and 7 from J; bases not matched to a gene: 14. Germline loops: CDR1 MNHNS, CDR2 SASEGT. CDR3 sequence reads: CAGKRTGEGVGELFF. CDR3 DNA: TGTGCCGGAAAGAGGACAGGGGAAGGGGTCGGGGAGCTGTTTTTT.

Worth noting for this clonotype: A much larger clone is a single base away; this may be a read error. This chain uses TRBV12-3 or TRBV12-4 with TRBJ2-7; TRBD2 agrees at 12 bases. The CDR3 is 18 amino acids. The CDR3 DNA reads TGTACCAGCAGTTTAGGCCTAGCGGGGGGGCCGATGGGGGACGAGCAGTACTTC. This codes for CTSSLGLAGGPMGDEQYF.

This clonotype showed up many times. The V and J genes are TRBV20-1 and TRBJ2-7; D possibly corresponds to TRBD1 (7 bases). Trimming removed 1 base at V and 2 bases at J, with 12 bases between. Germline lookup yields CDR1 DFQATT and CDR2 SNEGSKA (reference sequence). The CDR3 length is 14 residues. The CDR3 DNA is TGCAGTGCTAGAGGCGGGACAGCCACCTACGAGCAGTACTTC. This translates into CSARGGTATYEQYF.

This clonotype was counted many times. The chain links TRBV7-2 to TRBJ2-1, with a tentative D call TRBD2 (6 bases). The V gene's germline CDR1 is SGHTA and CDR2 FQGNSA. The V gene lost 1 base and the J gene lost 2 bases, with 12 bases spanning the gap. The CDR3 has 16 residues. CDR3 sequence reads: CASSLVWRGAYNEQFF. Here the CDR3 DNA reads TGTGCCAGCAGCTTAGTGTGGCGGGGTGCCTACAATGAGCAGTTCTTC.

The sample holds many counts of this clonotype. The chain recombines TRBV5-1 with TRBJ2-5; D might be TRBD2 (5 bases). This CDR3 has 15 residues. Trimming removed 0 bases from V and 0 bases from J, with 9 bases in between. The V gene's germline CDR1 is SGHRS and CDR2 YFSETQ. DNA of the CDR3: TGCGCCAGCAGCTTGGAATGGGAGAACCAAGAGACCCAGTACTTC. Amino acid sequence: CASSLEWENQETQYF.

Many counts were recorded for this clonotype. J is TRBJ2-2 and V is TRBV28; no clear D. The CDR3 loop spans 15 amino acids. Looked up from germline, CDR1 is MDHEN and CDR2 is SYDVKM. V was pared by 7 bases and J by 0 bases, with 12 bases between. The CDR3 bases are TGTGCCAGCACCCCGGCCAGAGCGAACACCGGGGAGCTGTTTTTT. It encodes CASTPARANTGELFF.

This clonotype was seen many times. The V call is TRBV28, the J call TRBJ2-1; 9 bases are a match to TRBD2. The CDR3 totals 19 residues. Germline V CDR1 and CDR2: MDHEN, SYDVKM. With 6 bases clipped from V and 0 bases from J, the junction kept 15 bases outside the gene matches. The CDR3 DNA sequence: TGTGCCAGCAGGGACCCCGGGACTAGCAATCGTAGCTCCTACAATGAGCAGTTCTTC. Translated: CASRDPGTSNRSSYNEQFF.

In this sample, this clonotype turned up many times. The chain joins TRBV12-3 or TRBV12-4 to TRBJ2-3; the match to TRBD2 covers 10 bases. Germline trimming cut 6 bases from V and 4 bases from J; bases unmatched to any gene: 7. This CDR3 contains 15 residues. The CDR3 sequence: CASRAASGGADTQYF. CDR3 DNA: TGTGCCAGCAGAGCCGCTAGCGGGGGCGCAGATACGCAGTATTTT.

V is TRBV11-2 and J is TRBJ2-7, with D possibly TRBD2 on 6 matching bases. The CDR3 totals 15 residues. CDR1 is SGHAT, CDR2 FQNNGV, per germline. Trimming pared 1 base from V and 3 bases from J, leaving 13 bases between. Here the CDR3 DNA reads TGTGCCAGCAGCTTAGGGCGGGACCCTAGCTACGAGCAGTACTTC. Protein sequence: CASSLGRDPSYEQYF.

This clonotype occurred a few times. The J gene is TRBJ2-7, the V gene TRBV20-1, with D tentatively TRBD2 (5 bases). Trimming took 5 bases from V and 5 from J, leaving 13 bases between them. This CDR3 is built from 12 residues. Germline V CDR1 and CDR2: DFQATT, SNEGSKA (reference sequence). The CDR3 nucleotides read TGCAGTGCTCCCTCCAACGGGGACGAGCAGTACTTC. This translates into CSAPSNGDEQYF.

This clonotype was observed at least ten times. The genes are TRBV4-3 and TRBJ2-3, with 10 bases lining up with TRBD1. The germline V gene has CDR1 LGHNA and CDR2 YSLEER. This CDR3 region has 13 residues. V was pared by 3 bases and J by 6 bases, with 0 bases of the junction left unmatched. DNA of the CDR3: TGCGCCAGCAGCCAGGACAGGGGGGATACGCAGTATTTT. It is translated as CASSQDRGDTQYF.

This clonotype was found many times. V gene TRBV5-5 combines with J gene TRBJ1-2; 7 bases match TRBD1. Germline V gives CDR1 SGHKS, CDR2 YYEKEE (reference sequence). This CDR3 spans 13 amino acids. V shed 3 bases and J 8 bases; nucleotides not matched to a gene: 7. This CDR3 is CASSWREGAGYTF. CDR3 in DNA: TGTGCCAGCAGCTGGAGGGAGGGGGCCGGCTACACCTTC.

This clonotype was recorded many times. The chain joins TRBV28 to TRBJ1-6, with TRBD1 identical over 8 bases. V was pared by 8 bases and J by 12 bases, with 6 bases of the junction left unmatched. The CDR3 contains 12 residues. Germline values: CDR1 MDHEN, CDR2 SYDVKM. The CDR3 here is CASGTGLRPLHF. For the CDR3, the DNA is TGTGCCAGCGGGACAGGCTTAAGACCCCTCCACTTT.